These T cell receptor beta chains were read from a single sample in a study of PD-L1 blockade in urothelial cancer. TCRdb's table, derived via immunoSEQ multiplex PCR, lists solely in-frame clones and lacks some. The top ten clones hold approximately 4% of a sample with roughly 50,000 clones, around 75% of them seen once. Sample: PBMCs, taken around atezolizumab (anti-PD-L1) treatment. The receptors stem from a man aged 70-80 years with urothelial cancer. Each CDR3 is given with its conserved first and last residue. Fields, in order: V gene, CDR3 protein.

v_gene: TRBV18
CDR3aa: CASSPSNGVSSYEQYF

v_gene: TRBV11-2
CDR3aa: CASSYSRAEAFF

v_gene: TRBV30
CDR3aa: CAWSVSLTDTQYF

v_gene: TRBV18
CDR3aa: CASSQPGLAGGKTQYF

v_gene: TRBV11-2
CDR3aa: CASSPEGGGRAEAFF

v_gene: TRBV7-3
CDR3aa: CASSSGQDTEAFF

v_gene: TRBV28
CDR3aa: CASSLIGPRNIQYF

v_gene: TRBV5-3
CDR3aa: CARSLVRNRGLTEQYF

v_gene: TRBV6-5
CDR3aa: CASRRTGVGNYGYTF

v_gene: TRBV5-1
CDR3aa: CASSLGTGKEETQYF